This entry features one T cell receptor beta chain sequence. The antigen is unknown. Matching for age and sex applied to the controls, who were healthy donors. TEMRA cells were FACS-enriched, and CD8+ and CD4+ T cells were isolated negatively. The V segment lost 0 bases and the J segment 2 bases; nucleotides outside the gene matches: 12. Germline V lookup: CDR1 DFQATT, CDR2 SNEGSKA (reference sequence). The CDR3 runs 20 residues. This entry belongs to a study of CD8 T cells in Susac syndrome. Overall study results and limits: In its TCR sequencing and HLA analysis, the study acknowledged that the number of individuals was relatively small.

cDNA came from about 0.51 to 1 ug RNA primed by random hexamers. It was immunoSEQ multiplex PCR that amplified TCR beta CDR3 across 54 Vbeta and 13 Jbeta. TCRdb fed the immunoSEQ multiplex PCR reads into MiXCR, producing one record per CDR3 protein. Here the sample spans around 18,000 distinct CDR3 sequences, 95% being singletons. The receptor was isolated from a human donor in good health. Sequencing was performed on CD8+ T cells from PBMCs. V is TRBV20-1 and J is TRBJ2-2, with TRBD2 matching over 13 bases. CDR3 sequence: CSARDWGTSGTPTNTGELFF. The DNA of the CDR3 is TGCAGTGCTAGAGATTGGGGGACTAGCGGGACGCCAACAAACACCGGGGAGCTGTTTTTT.